This T cell receptor (beta chain) was sequenced during a study of blood T cell repertoires in COVID-19. Overall study context: Sites across the United States, Italy and Spain contributed samples from acute and convalescent COVID-19. The analysed material was cDNA or gDNA that came from T cells, B-cell-depleted T cells, or PBMCs.

This CDR3 spans 16 amino acids. CDR1 is LGHDT, CDR2 YNNKEL, per germline (reference sequence). V trimming: 4 bases; J trimming: 4 bases; junction bases outside the gene matches: 5. The authors' processing: It was from reference gene primer amplification that nucleated cell counts were estimated. TCRdb keeps only in-frame clones here, not all; method: immunoSEQ multiplex PCR. V, J and clone size reflect that table, while D and trimming were determined from the DNA. The sample yields around 300,000 clones, 70% to 90% seen once. The specimen sequenced was peripheral blood. This receptor was obtained from a woman between 40 and 55 years old with acute or convalescent COVID-19. The J gene is TRBJ2-5, the V gene TRBV3-1 (or the pseudogene TRBV3-2); 14 bases line up with TRBD2. The CDR3 here is CASSPGTSGGGETQYF. The CDR3 DNA reads TGTGCCAGCAGCCCTGGGACTAGCGGGGGTGGAGAGACCCAGTACTTC.